The 8 T cell receptor beta chains below were found in one sample sequenced in a study of regulatory T cells in long-lasting Graves disease. Arm-PCR of CDR3 regions and iRepertoire HTBI primers were the basis on which TCR beta libraries were built. TCRdb re-called the multiplex PCR reads through MiXCR, storing one row per CDR3 protein. The sample shows under 450,000 distinct CDR3 sequences, about 23% of them seen only once. Indicated time point: persistent/refractory GD, antithyroid drugs over 5 years with positive TRAb. The TCR library was prepared using RNA isolated from PBMCs. The material sequenced was peripheral blood mononuclear cells (PBMCs), taken when the disease was refractory, from a patient treated with antithyroid drugs. The receptors were gathered from a woman aged 40 to 55 with Graves disease.

This clonotype has a handful of counts. V is TRBV12-5 and J is TRBJ1-3, with unresolved D. V was shortened by 9 bases and J by 3 bases, with 9 bases between the two germline ends. This CDR3 contains 12 residues. In germline, CDR1 is LGHNT, CDR2 FRNRAP. In nucleotides, the CDR3 is TGTGCTAGCGCCCGGGATGGAAACACCATATATTTT. This sequence encodes CASARDGNTIYF.

This clonotype has just a few counts. The CDR3 protein is CASSSDGGGHSPLHF. The CDR3 nucleotides are TGTGCCAGCAGTTCCGACGGGGGCGGGCATTCACCCCTCCACTTT. The chain joins TRBV6-5 to TRBJ1-6; D may be TRBD1 (6 bases). The germline CDR1 and CDR2 sequences are MNHEY and SVGAGI. CDR3 length: 15 amino acids. The germline V and J ends were trimmed by 4 bases and 8 bases, with 15 bases remaining between them.

This clonotype was counted ten times or more. The genes are TRBV6-1 and TRBJ2-6; possibly TRBD2 for D (5 bases). The CDR3 is 17 residues long. Trimming took off 3 bases at V and 0 bases at J, with 12 bases between the two ends. CDR1 and CDR2 (germline): MNHNS, SASEGT. Here the CDR3 reads CASSDWGVYSGANVLTF. In DNA, the CDR3 is TGTGCCAGCAGTGACTGGGGAGTGTACTCTGGGGCCAACGTCCTGACTTTC.

This clonotype was detected only a few times. The rearrangement joins TRBV28 to TRBJ2-1; 9 bases are shared with TRBD1. Germline CDR1 is MDHEN and CDR2 is SYDVKM. The CDR3 extends over 16 amino acids. V lost 2 bases and J lost 3; bases outside the gene matches: 5. CDR3 loop: CASSLDDRGIYNEQFF. In DNA, the CDR3 is TGTGCCAGCAGTTTAGATGACAGGGGGATCTACAATGAGCAGTTCTTC.

Ten or more counts support this clonotype. The chain links TRBV6-1 to TRBJ1-5, with 12 nucleotides matching TRBD1. This CDR3 region has 17 residues. The junction had 11 bases not matched to a gene; V was cut back by 5 bases and J by 6 bases. Germline V lookup: CDR1 MNHNS, CDR2 SASEGT. CDR3 residues: CASSRVPGQGAGQPQHF. The CDR3 DNA is TGTGCCAGCAGTAGAGTCCCGGGACAGGGGGCGGGTCAGCCCCAGCATTTT.

V usage is TRBV28 and J usage is TRBJ2-3; 7 bases match TRBD1. Germline CDR1 reads MDHEN; CDR2 reads SYDVKM. The CDR3 totals 18 residues. Trimming took 6 bases from V and 3 from J; bases not matched to a gene: 18. DNA for the CDR3: TGTGCCAGCAGAACCCCTACGACAGGGTGGTTCCGGACAGATACGCAGTATTTT. Its protein is CASRTPTTGWFRTDTQYF.

The chain couples TRBV12-3 or TRBV12-4 to TRBJ2-3; 7 nucleotides agree with TRBD1. J was trimmed by 4 bases and V by 5 bases; bases with no gene match: 6. The CDR3 consists of 14 residues. The chain's CDR3 is CASSPRQGPDTQYF. Here the CDR3 DNA reads TGTGCCAGCAGTCCCCGACAGGGCCCAGATACGCAGTATTTT.

This clonotype was seen ten or more times. The chain couples TRBV27 to TRBJ1-5; maybe TRBD1 (5 bases). Germline CDR1 is MNHEY and CDR2 is SMNVEV (reference sequence). V shed 6 bases and J shed 4 bases, with 19 bases lying between them. The CDR3 is 16 amino acids. Here the CDR3 reads CASRPAVGGENQPQHF. The CDR3 DNA follows: TGTGCCAGCAGGCCTGCAGTTGGGGGGGAAAATCAGCCCCAGCATTTT.